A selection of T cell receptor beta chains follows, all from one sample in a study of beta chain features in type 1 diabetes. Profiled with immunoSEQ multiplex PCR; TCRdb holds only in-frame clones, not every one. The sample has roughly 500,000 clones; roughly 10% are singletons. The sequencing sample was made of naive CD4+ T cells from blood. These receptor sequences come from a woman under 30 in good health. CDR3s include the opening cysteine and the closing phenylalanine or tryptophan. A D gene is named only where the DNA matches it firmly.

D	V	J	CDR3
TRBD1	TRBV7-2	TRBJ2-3	CASSRTGLTDTQYF
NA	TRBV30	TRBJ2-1	CAWSGGGEPFF
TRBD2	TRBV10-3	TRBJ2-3	CAIKLAGRADTQYF
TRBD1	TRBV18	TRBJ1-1	CASSPPTGWLAFF
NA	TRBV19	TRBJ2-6	CASSIWLFNVLTF
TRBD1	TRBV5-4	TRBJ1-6	CASSSDRVSPLHF
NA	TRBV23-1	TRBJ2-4	CASSQTGRPELAKNIQYF
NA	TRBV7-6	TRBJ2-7	CASSPGLERLEQYF
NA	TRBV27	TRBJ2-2	CASSFFGYTGELFF
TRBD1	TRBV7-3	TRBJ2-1	CASSMTGGAYNEQFF
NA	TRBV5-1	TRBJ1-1	CASSPAAQRVNTEAFF
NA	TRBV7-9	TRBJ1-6	CASSLEVYSPLHF
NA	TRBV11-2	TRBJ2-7	CASSLERVESSYEQYF
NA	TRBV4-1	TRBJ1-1	CASSPTGLNTEAFF
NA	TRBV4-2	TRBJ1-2	CASSQEDRGYTF
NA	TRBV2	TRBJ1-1	CASVTQGTEAFF
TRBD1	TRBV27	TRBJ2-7	CASGGPGQGHEQYF
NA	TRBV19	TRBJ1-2	CASSILDLVNYGYTF